Listed here is a single TCR beta chain. The antigen this receptor binds is unknown. No clone much larger than this one lies a single base away; base qualities are absent. The germline V gene encodes CDR1 SGHAT and CDR2 FQNNGV. The CDR3 holds 13 amino acids from the cysteine to the phenylalanine. Only the CDR3 DNA stays, 39 bases, in frame from base 1. Trimming costs V 5 bases and J 3 bases, and their ends lie 11 bases apart. The data were taken from a study of T cell repertoires in cytomegalovirus infection (dated by TCRdb to between 2018 and 2020). About the full investigation: Donor HLA type was relevant to the analysis, as public TCR beta signatures indicated carriage of CMV infection together with the matching HLA type.

The paper as a whole reports these results and caveats: The ex vivo response was dominated by HLA-C-restricted CMV-specific TCR beta clonotypes, which also provided the single most frequent clonotype in two of eight donors. In both this cohort and an independent roughly 330-donor cohort, the cumulative frequency of public TCR beta family members distinguished carriers of CMV infection plus the relevant HLA type.

The sequencing machine was an Illumina HiSeq 1500. The raw public reads went through TCRdb reprocessing: fastp at Q25, MiXCR clone calling, in-frame beta chains kept. All rows with the same CDR3 protein become a single entry with the most common DNA and genes. The sample table records about 740,000 distinct CDR3 sequences; approximately 34% of these occur just once. The top ten hold 2.5% to 3.5% of the sample. The receptor's source is a human donor in good health (CMV status not recorded). Some clones in this sample may be carry-over from other donors' samples. What was sequenced was PBMCs. The sequence links TRBV11-2 to TRBJ2-7, with a tentative D gene TRBD1 over 6 matching bases. This receptor has the CDR3 CASSVRGIYEQYF. The base sequence is TGTGCCAGCAGCGTGAGGGGGATCTACGAGCAGTACTTC.